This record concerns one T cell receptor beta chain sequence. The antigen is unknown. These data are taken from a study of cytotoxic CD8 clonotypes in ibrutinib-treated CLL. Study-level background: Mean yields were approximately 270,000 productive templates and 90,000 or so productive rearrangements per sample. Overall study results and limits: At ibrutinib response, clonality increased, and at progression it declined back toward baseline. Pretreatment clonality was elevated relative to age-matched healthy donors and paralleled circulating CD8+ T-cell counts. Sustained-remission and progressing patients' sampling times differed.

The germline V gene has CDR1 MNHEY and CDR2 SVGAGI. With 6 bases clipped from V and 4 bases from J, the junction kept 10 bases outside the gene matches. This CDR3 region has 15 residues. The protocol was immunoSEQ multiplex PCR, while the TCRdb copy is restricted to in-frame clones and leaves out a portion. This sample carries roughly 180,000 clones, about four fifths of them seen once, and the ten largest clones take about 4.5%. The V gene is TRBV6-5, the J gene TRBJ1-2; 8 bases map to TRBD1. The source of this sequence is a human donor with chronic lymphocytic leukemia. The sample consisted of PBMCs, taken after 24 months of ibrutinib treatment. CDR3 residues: CASSQTGAGGYGYTF. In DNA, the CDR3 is TGTGCCAGCAGCCAGACAGGGGCAGGGGGCTATGGCTACACCTTC.